This T cell receptor beta chain was identified in a study of T cell changes during pregnancy in multiple sclerosis. Trimming took off 7 bases at V and 4 bases at J, with 15 bases between the two ends. The CDR3 has 13 amino acids. Germline lookup yields CDR1 SGHDT and CDR2 YYEEEE. Clones were sequenced by immunoSEQ multiplex PCR, and TCRdb holds only the in-frame ones, with some missing. Of 35,000 to 55,000 clones listed, 89% are singletons. The receptor's source is a female donor with multiple sclerosis, enrolled in a pregnancy study. The specimen was CD4+ T cells from peripheral blood mononuclear cells, collected after pregnancy. This chain connects TRBV5-6 to TRBJ2-7; TRBD2 is a possible D gene (5 bases). The CDR3 region is CASSTGWAYEQYF. The CDR3 DNA reads as TGTGCCAGCTCTACGGGGTGGGCTTACGAGCAGTACTTC.